A selection of T cell receptor beta chains follows, all from one sample in a study. Sequencing was performed with immunoSEQ multiplex PCR; in TCRdb, only in-frame clones are kept and a portion is missing. Here the sample spans around 50,000 clones, more than 85% being singletons. The sequenced sample was PBMCs. The source of these receptors is a man aged 35-49 years with rheumatoid arthritis. The CDR3 runs from the conserved cysteine through the conserved F or W. Each record gives: V gene, D gene, CDR3 length, J gene, clone size, CDR3 DNA, CDR3 protein. The D gene is left open where the match is weak. Expanded clones are given a class, and other clones once, few, many or no size at all.

TRBV7-9	TRBD2	15	TRBJ2-3	NA	TGTGCCAGCAGCCCACATGGACTAGCCGTAGATACGCAGTATTTT	CASSPHGLAVDTQYF
TRBV20-1	TRBD2	13	TRBJ2-2	NA	TGCAGTGCTAGTGGACTAGCGGCCGGGGAGCTGTTTTTT	CSASGLAAGELFF
TRBV5-4	NA	16	TRBJ1-1	NA	TGTGCCAGCAGCTGGGGTATGGGACCGGGAGGGACTGAAGCTTTCTTT	CASSWGMGPGGTEAFF
TRBV7-9	NA	14	TRBJ2-7	NA	TGTGCCAGCAGTTCCTCAGGGGTACTCTACGAGCAGTACTTC	CASSSSGVLYEQYF
TRBV6-2/TRBV6-3	TRBD2	17	TRBJ2-1	NA	TGTGCCAGCAGCCCACGCCCTAGCGGGTCCACCTACAATGAGCAGTTCTTC	CASSPRPSGSTYNEQFF
TRBV10-3	TRBD2	15	TRBJ2-7	NA	TGTGCCATCAGTGACCCGAGCGGGAGCTCCTACGAGCAGTACTTC	CAISDPSGSSYEQYF
TRBV5-6	NA	15	TRBJ2-7	few	TGTGCCAGCAGCTTGGTTGCTTCGAAGGCCTACGAGCAGTACTTC	CASSLVASKAYEQYF
TRBV5-1	NA	15	TRBJ1-2	NA	TGCGCCAGCAGCCTACCCACCAGCTCTAACTATGGCTACACCTTC	CASSLPTSSNYGYTF
TRBV9	NA	15	TRBJ2-1	NA	TGTGCCAGCAGCGTCTTCCAGTACTCCTACAATGAGCAGTTCTTC	CASSVFQYSYNEQFF
TRBV18	TRBD1	15	TRBJ1-1	NA	TGTGCCAGCTCACCACTCGGACAGGGGTTCACTGAAGCTTTCTTT	CASSPLGQGFTEAFF
TRBV18	TRBD1	14	TRBJ1-4	NA	TGTGCCAGCTCACCGGGACAGGGGGCTGAAAAACTGTTTTTT	CASSPGQGAEKLFF
TRBV2	NA	14	TRBJ1-2	NA	TGTGCCAGCAGCCTGCAGGGCGACAACTATGGCTACACCTTC	CASSLQGDNYGYTF
TRBV28	NA	12	TRBJ2-7	once	TGTGCCAGCAGGAAAGAGGGTAGCGAGCAGTACTTC	CASRKEGSEQYF
TRBV6-5	TRBD1	15	TRBJ1-4	NA	TGTGCCAGCAGTTCTCAGACAGGGGCGGTTGAAAAACTGTTTTTT	CASSSQTGAVEKLFF
TRBV9	NA	16	TRBJ1-6	NA	TGTGCCAGCAGCGTAGGGGGAGGCAGCACCAATTCACCCCTCCACTTT	CASSVGGGSTNSPLHF
TRBV7-3	NA	15	TRBJ2-3	NA	TGTGCCAGCAGCCTCGCCGGGTTATCCACAGATACGCAGTATTTT	CASSLAGLSTDTQYF
TRBV19	TRBD2	15	TRBJ2-3	NA	TGTGCCACAAAAGGGCTAGCGGAGACGAAAGATACGCAGTATTTT	CATKGLAETKDTQYF
TRBV6-5	NA	13	TRBJ1-2	once	TGTGCCAGCAGTCACAAAACAGGGAATGGCTACACCTTC	CASSHKTGNGYTF
TRBV24-1	TRBD1	16	TRBJ2-5	NA	TGTGCCACCGAAGGGTCGCGGGACAGGGAGAGGGAGACCCAGTACTTC	CATEGSRDRERETQYF
TRBV15	TRBD1	14	TRBJ2-5	NA	TGTGCCACCAGCATATTCGGACAGGGCGAGACCCAGTACTTC	CATSIFGQGETQYF
TRBV3-1/TRBV3-2	TRBD1	16	TRBJ1-4	NA	TGTGCCAGCAGCCAAGGCGGGACAGGGATAGGGGAAAAACTGTTTTTT	CASSQGGTGIGEKLFF
TRBV28	NA	14	TRBJ2-5	NA	TGTGCCAGCAGTTTATATTCAGCCCTAGAGACCCAGTACTTC	CASSLYSALETQYF
TRBV6-5	NA	11	TRBJ2-5	NA	TGTGCCAGCAGCGGGACGGGGACCCAGTACTTC	CASSGTGTQYF
TRBV5-5	TRBD1	14	TRBJ1-2	once	TGTGCCAGCAGCTTGGGGGACAGGGACTATGGCTACACCTTC	CASSLGDRDYGYTF
TRBV7-2	NA	18	TRBJ1-1	NA	TGTGCCAGCAGCTCCCGCTTTTTTAACAGGTTCATGAACACTGAAGCTTTCTTT	CASSSRFFNRFMNTEAFF
TRBV28	NA	16	TRBJ1-2	NA	TGTGCCAGCAGTTTAACGGGTGCCTCCAGGGGCTATGGCTACACCTTC	CASSLTGASRGYGYTF
TRBV4-3	NA	13	TRBJ2-7	NA	TGCGCCAGCAGCCAACTACAGGGGAGGGAGCAGTACTTC	CASSQLQGREQYF
TRBV6-5	NA	14	TRBJ1-1	NA	TGTGCCAGCAGGCTAGGGAGGGAATTCCCTGAAGCTTTCTTT	CASRLGREFPEAFF
TRBV30	NA	14	TRBJ1-6	NA	TGTGCCTGGAAACCGGACCCCTTAGGATCACCCCTCCACTTT	CAWKPDPLGSPLHF
TRBV5-1	TRBD1	16	TRBJ2-7	NA	TGCGCCAGCAGCTTGAACGCGGGACAGGGTAACTACGAGCAGTACTTC	CASSLNAGQGNYEQYF
TRBV7-9	TRBD2	15	TRBJ2-3	NA	TGTGCCAGCAGCTTAGTAGCGGGAGTCCCAGATACGCAGTATTTT	CASSLVAGVPDTQYF
TRBV5-4	NA	18	TRBJ1-3	NA	TGTGCCAGCAGCATATCCCTGACAGGCCAACAAGCCGGAAACACCATATATTTT	CASSISLTGQQAGNTIYF
TRBV29-1	TRBD1	13	TRBJ2-7	NA	TGCAGCGTTGTCCAGGGGGCGACCTACGAGCAGTACTTC	CSVVQGATYEQYF
TRBV7-8	NA	13	TRBJ1-1	NA	TGTGCCAGCAGCTTTCGGGTGAACACTGAAGCTTTCTTT	CASSFRVNTEAFF
TRBV15	NA	13	TRBJ1-2	once	TGTGCCACCAGCAGAGTCGGGGGCTATGGCTACACCTTC	CATSRVGGYGYTF
TRBV6-6	NA	16	TRBJ1-5	NA	TGTGCCAGCACCGAACGGGGGGGGCCTCTGGATCAGCCCCAGCATTTT	CASTERGGPLDQPQHF
TRBV10-3	NA	13	TRBJ1-2	once	TGTGCCATCAGTGAGTCGTGGATGCATGGCTACACCTTC	CAISESWMHGYTF
TRBV27	NA	15	TRBJ1-1	NA	TGTGCCAGCAGTTCCTCAGGGGCCGGAAACACTGAAGCTTTCTTT	CASSSSGAGNTEAFF
TRBV2	NA	11	TRBJ2-3	NA	TGTGCCGGCACTACTTTCGATACGCAGTATTTT	CAGTTFDTQYF